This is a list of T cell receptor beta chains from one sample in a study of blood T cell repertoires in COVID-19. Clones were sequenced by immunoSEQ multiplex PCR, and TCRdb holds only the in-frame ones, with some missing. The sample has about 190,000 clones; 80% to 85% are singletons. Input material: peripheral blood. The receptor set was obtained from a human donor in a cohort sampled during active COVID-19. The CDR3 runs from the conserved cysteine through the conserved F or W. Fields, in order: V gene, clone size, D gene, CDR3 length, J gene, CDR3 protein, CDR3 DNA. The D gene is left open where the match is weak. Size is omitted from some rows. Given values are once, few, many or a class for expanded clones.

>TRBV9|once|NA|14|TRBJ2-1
CASSVSSSTSEQFF
TGTGCCAGCAGCGTATCTTCCAGTACAAGTGAGCAGTTCTTC
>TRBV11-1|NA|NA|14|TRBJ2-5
CASSLGGPQETQYF
TGTGCCAGCAGCTTAGGGGGGCCCCAAGAGACCCAGTACTTC
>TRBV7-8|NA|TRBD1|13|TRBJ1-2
CASSHDRGNGYTF
TGTGCCAGCAGCCACGACAGGGGGAATGGCTACACCTTC
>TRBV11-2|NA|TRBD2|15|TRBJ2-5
CASSLGGSDQETQYF
TGTGCCAGCAGCTTAGGCGGGAGCGACCAAGAGACCCAGTACTTC
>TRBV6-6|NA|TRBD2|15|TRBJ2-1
CASSDPGTSPNEQFF
TGTGCCAGCAGTGATCCCGGGACTAGCCCCAATGAGCAGTTCTTC
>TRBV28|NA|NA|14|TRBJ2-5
CASSFVGGQETQYF
TGTGCCAGCAGTTTTGTAGGGGGCCAAGAGACCCAGTACTTC
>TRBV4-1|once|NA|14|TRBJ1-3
CASNKGDSGNTIYF
TGCGCCAGCAACAAAGGGGACTCTGGAAACACCATATATTTT
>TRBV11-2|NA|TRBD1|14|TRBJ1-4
CASSLGTGGEKLFF
TGTGCCAGCAGCTTAGGGACAGGAGGTGAAAAACTGTTTTTT
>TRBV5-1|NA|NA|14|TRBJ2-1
CASSLDSSYNEQFF
TGCGCCAGCAGCTTGGATAGCTCCTACAATGAGCAGTTCTTC
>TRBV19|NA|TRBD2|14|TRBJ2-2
CASNIGRSTGELFF
TGTGCCAGTAACATCGGGAGGTCTACCGGGGAGCTGTTTTTT